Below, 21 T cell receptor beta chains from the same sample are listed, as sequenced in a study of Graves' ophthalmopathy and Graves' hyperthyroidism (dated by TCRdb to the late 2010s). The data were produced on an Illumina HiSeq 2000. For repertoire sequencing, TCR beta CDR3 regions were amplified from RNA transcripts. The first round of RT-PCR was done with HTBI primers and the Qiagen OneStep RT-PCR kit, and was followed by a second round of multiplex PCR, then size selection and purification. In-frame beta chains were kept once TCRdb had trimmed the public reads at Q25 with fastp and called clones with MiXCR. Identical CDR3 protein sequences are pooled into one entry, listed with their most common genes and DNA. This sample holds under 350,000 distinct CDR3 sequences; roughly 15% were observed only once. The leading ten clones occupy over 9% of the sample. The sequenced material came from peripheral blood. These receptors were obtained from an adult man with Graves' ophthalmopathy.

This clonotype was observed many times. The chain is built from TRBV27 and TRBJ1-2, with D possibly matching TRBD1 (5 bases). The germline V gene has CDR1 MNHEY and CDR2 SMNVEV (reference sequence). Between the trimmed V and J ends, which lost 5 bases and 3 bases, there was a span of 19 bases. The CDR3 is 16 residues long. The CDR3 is CASSPSLGRTYYGYTF. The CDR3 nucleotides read TGTGCCAGCAGTCCCAGTTTGGGGCGAACCTACTATGGCTACACCTTC.

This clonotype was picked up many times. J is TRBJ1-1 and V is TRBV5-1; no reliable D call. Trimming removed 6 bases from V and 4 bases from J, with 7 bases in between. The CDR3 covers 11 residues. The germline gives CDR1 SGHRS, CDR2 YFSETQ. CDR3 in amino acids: CASMTGTEAFF. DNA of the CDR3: TGCGCCAGCATGACTGGCACTGAAGCTTTCTTT.

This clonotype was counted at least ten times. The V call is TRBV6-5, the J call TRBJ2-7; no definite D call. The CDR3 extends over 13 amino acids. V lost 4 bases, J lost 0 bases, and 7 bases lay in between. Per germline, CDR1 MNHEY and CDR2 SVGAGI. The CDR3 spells CASSSASSYEQYF. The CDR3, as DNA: TGTGCCAGCAGTTCTGCCAGCTCCTACGAGCAGTACTTC.

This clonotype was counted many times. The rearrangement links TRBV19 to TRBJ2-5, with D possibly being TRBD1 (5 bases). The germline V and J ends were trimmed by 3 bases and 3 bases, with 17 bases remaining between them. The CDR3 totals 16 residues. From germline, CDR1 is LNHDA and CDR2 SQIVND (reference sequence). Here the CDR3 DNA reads TGTGCCAGTAGTATCCCGCCAGGACACGGTAAAGAGACCCAGTACTTC. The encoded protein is CASSIPPGHGKETQYF. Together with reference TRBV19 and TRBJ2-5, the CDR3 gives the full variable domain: DGGITQSPKYLFRKEGQNVTLSCEQNLNHDAMYWYRQDPGQGLRLIYYSQIVNDFQKGDIAEGYSVSREKKESFPLTVTSAQKNPTAFYLCASSIPPGHGKETQYFGPGTRLLVL.

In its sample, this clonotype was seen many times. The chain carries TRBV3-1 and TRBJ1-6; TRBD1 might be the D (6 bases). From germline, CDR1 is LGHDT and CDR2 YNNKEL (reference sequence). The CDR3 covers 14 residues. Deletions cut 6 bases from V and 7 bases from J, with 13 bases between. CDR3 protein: CASRSGEGNSPLHF. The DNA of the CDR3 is TGTGCCAGCAGGTCAGGGGAAGGGAATTCACCCCTCCACTTT.

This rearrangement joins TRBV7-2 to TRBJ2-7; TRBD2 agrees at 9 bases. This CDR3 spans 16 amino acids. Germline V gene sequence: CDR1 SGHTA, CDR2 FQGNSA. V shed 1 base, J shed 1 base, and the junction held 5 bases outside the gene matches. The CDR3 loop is CASSLGPSGISYEQYF. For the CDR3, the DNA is TGTGCCAGCAGCTTAGGGCCTAGCGGGATATCCTACGAGCAGTACTTC.

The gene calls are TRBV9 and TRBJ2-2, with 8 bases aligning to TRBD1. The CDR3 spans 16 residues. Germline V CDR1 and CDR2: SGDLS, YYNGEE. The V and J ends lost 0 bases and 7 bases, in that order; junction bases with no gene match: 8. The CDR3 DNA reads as TGTGCCAGCAGCGTAGGGCAGGGGGCAAAAGTCGGGGAGCTGTTTTTT. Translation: CASSVGQGAKVGELFF. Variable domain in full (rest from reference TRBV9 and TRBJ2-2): DSGVTQTPKHLITATGQRVTLRCSPRSGDLSVYWYQQSLDQGLQFLIQYYNGEERAKGNILERFSAQQFPDLHSELNLSSLELGDSALYFCASSVGQGAKVGELFFGEGSRLTVL.

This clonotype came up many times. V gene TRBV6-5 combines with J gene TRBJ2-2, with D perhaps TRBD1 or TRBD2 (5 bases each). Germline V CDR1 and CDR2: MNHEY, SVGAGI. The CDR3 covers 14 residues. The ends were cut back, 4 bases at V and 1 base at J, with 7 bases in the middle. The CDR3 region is CASSLGENTGELFF. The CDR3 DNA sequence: TGTGCCAGCAGTTTGGGGGAGAACACCGGGGAGCTGTTTTTT.

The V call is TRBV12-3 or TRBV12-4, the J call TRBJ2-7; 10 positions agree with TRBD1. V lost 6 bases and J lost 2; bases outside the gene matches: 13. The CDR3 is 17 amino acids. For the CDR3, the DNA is TGTGCCAGCAGACAATTGGACAGGGGGGGCGCTACCTACGAGCAGTACTTC. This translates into CASRQLDRGGATYEQYF.

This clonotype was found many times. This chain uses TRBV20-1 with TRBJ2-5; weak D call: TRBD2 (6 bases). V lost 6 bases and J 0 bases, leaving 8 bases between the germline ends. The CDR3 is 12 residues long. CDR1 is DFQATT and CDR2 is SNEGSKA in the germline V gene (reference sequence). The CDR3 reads CSAEGYQETQYF. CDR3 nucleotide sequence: TGCAGTGCGGAGGGCTACCAAGAGACCCAGTACTTC.

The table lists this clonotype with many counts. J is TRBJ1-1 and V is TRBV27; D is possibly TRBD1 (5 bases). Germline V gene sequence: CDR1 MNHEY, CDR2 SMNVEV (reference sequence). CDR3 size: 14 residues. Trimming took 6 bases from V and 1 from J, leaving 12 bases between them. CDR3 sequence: CASRRQRTNTEAFF. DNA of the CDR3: TGTGCCAGCAGGAGACAGAGAACGAACACTGAAGCTTTCTTT.

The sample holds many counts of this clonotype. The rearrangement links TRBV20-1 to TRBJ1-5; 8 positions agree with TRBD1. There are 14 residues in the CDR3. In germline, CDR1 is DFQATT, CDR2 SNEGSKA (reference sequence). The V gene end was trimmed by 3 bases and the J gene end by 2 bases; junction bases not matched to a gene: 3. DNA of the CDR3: TGCAGTGCTAGCAGGGGGCGAGGCAATCAGCCCCAGCATTTT. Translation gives CSASRGRGNQPQHF.

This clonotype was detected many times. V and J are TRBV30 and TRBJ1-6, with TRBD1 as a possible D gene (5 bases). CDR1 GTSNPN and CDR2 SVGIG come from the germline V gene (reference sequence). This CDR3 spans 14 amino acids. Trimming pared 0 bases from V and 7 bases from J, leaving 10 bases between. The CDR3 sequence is CAWSVRGMNSPLHF. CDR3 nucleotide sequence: TGTGCCTGGAGTGTACGGGGGATGAATTCACCCCTCCACTTT.

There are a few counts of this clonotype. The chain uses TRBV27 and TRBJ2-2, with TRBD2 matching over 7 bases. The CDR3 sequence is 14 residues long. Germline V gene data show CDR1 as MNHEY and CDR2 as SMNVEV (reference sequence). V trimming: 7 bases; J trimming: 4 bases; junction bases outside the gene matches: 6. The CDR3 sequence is CASKGLGGTGELFF. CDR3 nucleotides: TGTGCCAGCAAAGGACTAGGCGGCACCGGGGAGCTGTTTTTT.

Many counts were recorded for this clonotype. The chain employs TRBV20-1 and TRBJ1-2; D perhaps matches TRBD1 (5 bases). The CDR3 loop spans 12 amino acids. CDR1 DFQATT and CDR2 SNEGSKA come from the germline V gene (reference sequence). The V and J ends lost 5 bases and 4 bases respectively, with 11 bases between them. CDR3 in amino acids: CSAGGVTYGYTF. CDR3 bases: TGCAGTGCTGGAGGGGTTACCTATGGCTACACCTTC.

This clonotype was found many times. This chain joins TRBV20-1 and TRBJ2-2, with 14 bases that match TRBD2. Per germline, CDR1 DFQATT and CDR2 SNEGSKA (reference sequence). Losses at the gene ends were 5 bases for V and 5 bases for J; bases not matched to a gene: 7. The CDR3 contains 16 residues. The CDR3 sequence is CSAERLAGGLTGELFF. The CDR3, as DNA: TGCAGTGCTGAGAGACTAGCGGGAGGGCTTACCGGGGAGCTGTTTTTT.

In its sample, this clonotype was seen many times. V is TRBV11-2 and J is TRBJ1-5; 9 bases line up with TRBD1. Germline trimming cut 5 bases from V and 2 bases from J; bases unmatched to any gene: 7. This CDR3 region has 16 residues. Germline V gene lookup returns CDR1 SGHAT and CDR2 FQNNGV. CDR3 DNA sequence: TGTGCCAGCAGCCGGGGACAGGGCCTAGGCAATCAGCCCCAGCATTTT. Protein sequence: CASSRGQGLGNQPQHF.

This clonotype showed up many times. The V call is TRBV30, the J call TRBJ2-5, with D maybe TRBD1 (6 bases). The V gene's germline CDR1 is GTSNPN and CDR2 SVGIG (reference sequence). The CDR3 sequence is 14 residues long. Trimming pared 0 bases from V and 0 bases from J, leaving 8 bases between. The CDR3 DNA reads TGTGCCTGGAGTGTAGGACAGTACCAAGAGACCCAGTACTTC. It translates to CAWSVGQYQETQYF.

Written as DNA, the CDR3 is TGTGCCAGCAGCCAAGGACTTGGGAACTACGAGCAGTACGTC. Protein: CASSQGLGNYEQYV. This sequence joins TRBV4-2 and TRBJ2-7; D is ambiguous. The CDR3 is 14 amino acids. V lost 1 base and J 3 bases, leaving 10 bases between the germline ends. Germline values: CDR1 LGHNA, CDR2 YNFKEQ.

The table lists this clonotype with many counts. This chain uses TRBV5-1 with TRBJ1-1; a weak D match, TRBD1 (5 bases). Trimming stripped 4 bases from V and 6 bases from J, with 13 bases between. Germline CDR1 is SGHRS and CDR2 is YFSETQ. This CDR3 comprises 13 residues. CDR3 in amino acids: CASSPGGGSEAFF. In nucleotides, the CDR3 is TGCGCCAGCAGCCCAGGTGGGGGTTCTGAAGCTTTCTTT. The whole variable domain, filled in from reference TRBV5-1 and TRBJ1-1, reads KAGVTQTPRYLIKTRGQQVTLSCSPISGHRSVSWYQQTPGQGLQFLFEYFSETQRNKGNFPGRFSGRQFSNSRSEMNVSTLELGDSALYLCASSPGGGSEAFFGQGTRLTVV.

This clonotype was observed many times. CDR3 loop: CASSVGTDSGNTIYF. The CDR3 DNA follows: TGTGCCAGCAGCGTAGGGACGGACTCTGGAAACACCATATATTTT. V and J are TRBV9 and TRBJ1-3; unclear D gene. CDR1 is SGDLS, CDR2 YYNGEE, per germline. The CDR3 spans 15 residues. V lost 0 bases, J lost 0 bases, and 7 bases lay in between.